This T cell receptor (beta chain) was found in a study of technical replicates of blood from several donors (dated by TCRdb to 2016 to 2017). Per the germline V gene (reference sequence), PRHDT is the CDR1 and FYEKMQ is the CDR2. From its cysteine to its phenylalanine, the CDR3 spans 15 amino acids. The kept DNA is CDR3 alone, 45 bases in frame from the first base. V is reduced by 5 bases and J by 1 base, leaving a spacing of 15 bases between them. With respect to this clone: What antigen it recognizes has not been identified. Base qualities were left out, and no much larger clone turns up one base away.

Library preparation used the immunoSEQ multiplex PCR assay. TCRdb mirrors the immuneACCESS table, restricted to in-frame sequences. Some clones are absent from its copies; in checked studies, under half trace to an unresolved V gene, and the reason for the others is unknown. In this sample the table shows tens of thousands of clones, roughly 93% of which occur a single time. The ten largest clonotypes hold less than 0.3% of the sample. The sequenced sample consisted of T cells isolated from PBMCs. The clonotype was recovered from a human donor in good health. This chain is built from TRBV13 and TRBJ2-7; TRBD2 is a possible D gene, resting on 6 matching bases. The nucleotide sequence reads TGTGCCAGCAGCACCCGGAGGGCCAGGTCCTACGAGCAGTACTTC. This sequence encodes CASSTRRARSYEQYF.